This TCR beta chain was sequenced in a study of shared T cell receptors in the human thymus. The CDR3 spans 15 residues. Germline CDR1 and CDR2: SGHAT and FQNNGV. The V and J ends lost 3 bases and 3 bases, in that order; junction bases with no gene match: 5. Profiled with immunoSEQ multiplex PCR; TCRdb holds only in-frame clones, not every one. The sample lists hundreds of thousands of clones, around three quarters seen once, with more than 0.01% in the top ten. The sample also formed part of further work on human thymus T cells. That source reports: During corrective heart surgery, resections were taken, and the thymus tissue came from them. Repertoires from thymus and blood appeared to show biased V and J gene usage.

This chain connects TRBV11-2 to TRBJ1-2; 9 positions match TRBD1. Input material: thymocytes. The TCR comes from a boy younger than two with a congenital heart defect. The CDR3 spells CASSLETGGDYGYTF. The CDR3 region has the DNA TGTGCCAGCAGCTTGGAGACAGGGGGAGACTATGGCTACACCTTC.